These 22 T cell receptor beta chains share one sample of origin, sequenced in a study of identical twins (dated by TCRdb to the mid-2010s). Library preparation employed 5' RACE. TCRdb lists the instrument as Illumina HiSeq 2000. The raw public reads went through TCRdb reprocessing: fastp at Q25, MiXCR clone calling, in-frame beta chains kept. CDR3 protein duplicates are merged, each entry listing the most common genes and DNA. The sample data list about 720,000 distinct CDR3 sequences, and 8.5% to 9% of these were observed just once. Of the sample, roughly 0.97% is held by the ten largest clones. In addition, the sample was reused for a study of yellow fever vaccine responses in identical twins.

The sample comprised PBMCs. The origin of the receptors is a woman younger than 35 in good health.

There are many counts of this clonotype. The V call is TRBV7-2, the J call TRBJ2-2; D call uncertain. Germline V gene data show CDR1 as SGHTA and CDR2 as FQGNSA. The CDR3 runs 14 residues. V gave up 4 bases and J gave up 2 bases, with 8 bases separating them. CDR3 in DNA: TGTGCCAGCAGCTGGAAAACTAACACCGGGGAGCTGTTTTTT. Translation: CASSWKTNTGELFF.

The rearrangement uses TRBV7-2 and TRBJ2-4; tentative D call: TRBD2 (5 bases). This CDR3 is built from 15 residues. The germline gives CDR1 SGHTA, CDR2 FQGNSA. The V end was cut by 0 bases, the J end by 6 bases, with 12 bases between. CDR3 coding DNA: TGTGCCAGCAGCTTAGCACTGGCCGGGGTAAACATTCAGTACTTC. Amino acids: CASSLALAGVNIQYF.

The CDR3, as DNA: TGTGCCAGCAGCCCTAGTCCTCGGGGGAACACTGAAGCTTTCTTT. Residues: CASSPSPRGNTEAFF. V usage is TRBV4-2 and J usage is TRBJ1-1, with D uncertain. Germline loops: CDR1 LGHNA, CDR2 YNFKEQ. V shed 4 bases and J shed 1 base, with 13 bases lying between them. The CDR3 is made up of 15 amino acids.

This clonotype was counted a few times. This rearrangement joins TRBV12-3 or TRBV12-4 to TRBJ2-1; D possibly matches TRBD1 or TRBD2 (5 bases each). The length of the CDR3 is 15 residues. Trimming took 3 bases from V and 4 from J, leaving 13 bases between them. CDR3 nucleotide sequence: TGTGCCAGCAGTTTTTTAGAGGGGAAATACAATGAGCAGTTCTTC. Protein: CASSFLEGKYNEQFF.

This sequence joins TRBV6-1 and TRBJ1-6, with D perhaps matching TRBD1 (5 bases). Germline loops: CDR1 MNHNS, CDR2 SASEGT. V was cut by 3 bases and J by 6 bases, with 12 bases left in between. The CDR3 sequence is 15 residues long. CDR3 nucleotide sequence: TGTGCCAGCAGTGAGATGGGGGACTCTAATTCACCCCTCCACTTT. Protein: CASSEMGDSNSPLHF.

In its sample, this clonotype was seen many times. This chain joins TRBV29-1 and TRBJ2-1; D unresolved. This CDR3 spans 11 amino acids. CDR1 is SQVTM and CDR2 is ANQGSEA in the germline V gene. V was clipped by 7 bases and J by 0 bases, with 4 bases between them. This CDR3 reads CSAHSYNEQFF. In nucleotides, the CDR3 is TGCAGCGCCCACTCCTACAATGAGCAGTTCTTC.

CDR3 region: CASSLRAGMPEAFF. CDR3 in DNA: TGTGCCAGCAGCTTAAGGGCAGGGATGCCTGAAGCTTTCTTT. The chain links TRBV7-8 to TRBJ1-1; TRBD1 might be the D (5 bases). CDR3 length equals 14 residues. The germline gives CDR1 SGHVS, CDR2 FQNEAQ. The V and J ends lost 2 bases and 6 bases respectively, with 13 bases between them. Full variable domain (missing parts from reference TRBV7-8 and TRBJ1-1): GAGVSQSPRYKVAKRGQDVALRCDPISGHVSLFWYQQALGQGPEFLTYFQNEAQLDKSGLPSDRFFAERPEGSVSTLKIQRTQQEDSAVYLCASSLRAGMPEAFFGQGTRLTVV.

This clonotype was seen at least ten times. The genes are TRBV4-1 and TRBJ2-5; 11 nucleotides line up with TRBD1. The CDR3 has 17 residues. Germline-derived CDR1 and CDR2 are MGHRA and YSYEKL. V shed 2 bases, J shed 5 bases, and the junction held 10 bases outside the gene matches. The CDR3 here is CASSQQPGQGGRETQYF. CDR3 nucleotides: TGCGCCAGCAGCCAACAGCCGGGACAGGGGGGGCGGGAGACCCAGTACTTC.

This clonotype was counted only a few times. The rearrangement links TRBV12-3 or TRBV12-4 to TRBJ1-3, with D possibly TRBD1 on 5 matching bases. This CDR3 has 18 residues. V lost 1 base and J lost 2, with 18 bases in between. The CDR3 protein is CASSLGSWAGTTGNTIYF. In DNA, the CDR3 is TGTGCCAGCAGTTTAGGATCCTGGGCAGGGACTACTGGAAACACCATATATTTT.

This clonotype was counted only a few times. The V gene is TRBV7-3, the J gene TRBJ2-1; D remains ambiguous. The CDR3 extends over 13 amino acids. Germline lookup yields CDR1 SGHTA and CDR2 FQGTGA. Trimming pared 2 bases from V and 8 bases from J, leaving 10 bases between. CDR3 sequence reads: CASSLRHGYEQFF. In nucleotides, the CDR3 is TGTGCCAGCAGCTTACGCCACGGGTATGAGCAGTTCTTC.

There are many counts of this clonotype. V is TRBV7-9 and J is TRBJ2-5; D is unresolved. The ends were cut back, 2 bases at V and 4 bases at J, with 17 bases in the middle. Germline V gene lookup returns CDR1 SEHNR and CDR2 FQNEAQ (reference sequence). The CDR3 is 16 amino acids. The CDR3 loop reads CASSLNLRAGIETQYF. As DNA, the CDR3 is TGTGCCAGCAGCTTAAACCTTCGGGCAGGAATAGAGACCCAGTACTTC.

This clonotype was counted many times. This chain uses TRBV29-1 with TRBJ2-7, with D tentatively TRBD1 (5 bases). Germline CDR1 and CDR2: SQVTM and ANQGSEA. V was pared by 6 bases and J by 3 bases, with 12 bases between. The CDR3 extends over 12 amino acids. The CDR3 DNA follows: TGCAGCGTCAGAAGGGGTTACTACGAGCAGTACTTC. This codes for CSVRRGYYEQYF.

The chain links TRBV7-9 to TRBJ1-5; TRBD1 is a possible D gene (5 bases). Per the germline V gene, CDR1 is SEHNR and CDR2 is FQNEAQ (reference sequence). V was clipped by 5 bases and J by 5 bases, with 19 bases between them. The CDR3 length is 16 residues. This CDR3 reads CASSPPGWGGDQPQHF. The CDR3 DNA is TGTGCCAGCAGCCCCCCTGGATGGGGGGGTGATCAGCCCCAGCATTTT.

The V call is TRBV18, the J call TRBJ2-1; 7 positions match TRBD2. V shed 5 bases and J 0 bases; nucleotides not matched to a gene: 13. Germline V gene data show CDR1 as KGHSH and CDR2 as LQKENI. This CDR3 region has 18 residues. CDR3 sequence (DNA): TGTGCCAGCTCAATCGTTAGCGGGTCCGTTAGCTCCTACAATGAGCAGTTCTTC. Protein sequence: CASSIVSGSVSSYNEQFF. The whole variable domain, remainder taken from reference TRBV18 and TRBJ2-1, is NAGVMQNPRHLVRRRGQEARLRCSPMKGHSHVYWYRQLPEEGLKFMVYLQKENIIDESGMPKERFSAEFPKEGPSILRIQQVVRGDSAAYFCASSIVSGSVSSYNEQFFGPGTRLTVL.

CDR3 in amino acids: CASSIRDSRISNTEAFF. CDR3 sequence (DNA): TGTGCCAGTAGTATAAGGGACAGTAGAATATCGAACACTGAAGCTTTCTTT. The V call is TRBV19, the J call TRBJ1-1; TRBD1 aligns across 7 bases. The CDR3 contains 17 residues. In germline, CDR1 is LNHDA, CDR2 SQIVND (reference sequence). V trimming: 2 bases; J trimming: 1 base; junction bases outside the gene matches: 10.

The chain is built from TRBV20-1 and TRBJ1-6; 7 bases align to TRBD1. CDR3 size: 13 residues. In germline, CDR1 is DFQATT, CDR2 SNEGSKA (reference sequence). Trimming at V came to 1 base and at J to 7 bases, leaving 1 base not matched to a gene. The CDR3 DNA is TGCAGTGCTAGAGTACAGGGGAATTCACCCCTCCACTTT. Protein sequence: CSARVQGNSPLHF.

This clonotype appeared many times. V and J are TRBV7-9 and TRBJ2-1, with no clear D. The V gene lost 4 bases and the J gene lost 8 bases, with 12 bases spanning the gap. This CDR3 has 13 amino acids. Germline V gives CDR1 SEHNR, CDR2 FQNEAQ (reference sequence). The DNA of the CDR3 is TGTGCCAGCAGCTCCAGATCCGGGCATGAGCAGTTCTTC. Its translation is CASSSRSGHEQFF.

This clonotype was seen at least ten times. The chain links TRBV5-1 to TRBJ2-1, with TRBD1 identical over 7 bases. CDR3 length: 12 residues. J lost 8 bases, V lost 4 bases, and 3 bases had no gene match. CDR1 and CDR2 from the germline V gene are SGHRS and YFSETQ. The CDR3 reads CASSGDRDEQFF. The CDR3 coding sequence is TGCGCCAGCAGCGGAGACAGGGATGAGCAGTTCTTC.

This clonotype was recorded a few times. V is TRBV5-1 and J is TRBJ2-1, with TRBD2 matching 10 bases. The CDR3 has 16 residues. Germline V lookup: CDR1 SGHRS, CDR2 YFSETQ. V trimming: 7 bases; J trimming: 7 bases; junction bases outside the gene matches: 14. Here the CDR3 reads CASALSPSGSQNEQFF. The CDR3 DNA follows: TGCGCCAGCGCTTTATCTCCTAGCGGGAGTCAAAATGAGCAGTTCTTC.

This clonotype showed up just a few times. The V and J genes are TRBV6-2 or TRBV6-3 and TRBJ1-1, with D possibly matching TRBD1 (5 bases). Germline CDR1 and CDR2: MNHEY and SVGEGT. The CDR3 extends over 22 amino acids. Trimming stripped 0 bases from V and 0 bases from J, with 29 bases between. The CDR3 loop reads CASSYSGGTVTSARALNTEAFF. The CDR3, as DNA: TGTGCCAGCAGTTACTCGGGGGGGACGGTTACCAGCGCACGGGCTTTGAACACTGAAGCTTTCTTT.

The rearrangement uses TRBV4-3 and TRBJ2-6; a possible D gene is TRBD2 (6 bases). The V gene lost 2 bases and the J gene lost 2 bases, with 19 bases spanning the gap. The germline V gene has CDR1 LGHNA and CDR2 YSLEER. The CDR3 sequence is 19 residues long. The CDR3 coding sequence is TGCGCCAGCAGCCAACTGCCCCGGGAGCTGCCCCCTGGGGCCAACGTCCTGACTTTC. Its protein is CASSQLPRELPPGANVLTF.

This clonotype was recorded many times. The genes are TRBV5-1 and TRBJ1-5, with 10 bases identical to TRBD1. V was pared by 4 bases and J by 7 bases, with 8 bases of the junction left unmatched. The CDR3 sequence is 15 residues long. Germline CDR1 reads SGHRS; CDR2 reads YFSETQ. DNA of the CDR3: TGCGCCAGCAGCGAAGGGACAGGGGAACGCCAGCCCCAGCATTTT. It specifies CASSEGTGERQPQHF.